There are many counts of the clone carrying this T cell receptor beta chain. The antigen is unknown. One end of the junction is discordant with germline, which a read error may explain. This sample is part of a study of blood T cells in healthy people across ages. Broader study findings: Donors of long life had a larger count of naive CD4+ cells and greater diversity than aged donors.

The CDR3 spans 14 residues. Per the germline V gene, CDR1 is SGHRS and CDR2 is YFSETQ. Using a J-beta primer mix together with a sample-barcoded 5' primer, a second PCR was run for roughly 7 to 12 cycles. Every sample gave at least 2.5 million paired-end reads containing CDR3. TCRdb processed the 5' RACE reads anew with MiXCR; each CDR3 protein has one entry. The sample comprises 800,000 to 950,000 distinct CDR3 sequences, 29% of which are singletons, and roughly 10% rests with the top ten. These sequences were also reported in another study, on T cells of mothers and their children. This second report adds: Versus unrelated pairs, overlap was slightly higher in related mother-child pairs, without reaching significance.

This receptor was identified in a woman aged 40 to 50 in good health. The rearrangement joins TRBV5-1 to TRBJ2-5, with TRBD1 identical over 11 bases. The sample was blood. The CDR3 here is CASNLDRGQETQYF. DNA for the CDR3: TGCGCCAGCAACTTGGACAGGGGGCAGGAGACCCAGTACTTC.